The text below deals with one T cell receptor (beta chain). As yet, its antigen is unknown. This entry is derived from a study of early T cells in non-severe SARS-CoV-2 infection. Study-wide results and caveats: There was a bias toward anti-spike CD8 responses in VDJdb matching, which missed private and CD4 specificities.

TCRdb ran MiXCR on the 5' RACE reads and lists one entry per CDR3 protein. The profile shows nearly 110,000 distinct CDR3 sequences, roughly 11% of them singletons. The CDR3 contains 16 residues. The germline V gene encodes CDR1 MNHEY and CDR2 SMNVEV (reference sequence). The V end was cut by 3 bases, the J end by 2 bases, with 16 bases between. The chain employs TRBV27 and TRBJ1-2, with D unresolved. This TCR was recovered from an adult who was a healthcare worker with PCR-confirmed SARS-CoV-2 infection or an uninfected control (not recorded which). Sequenced sample: whole blood. CDR3 DNA: TGTGCCAGCAGTTTCCGGCGTGGGGTTAGGAACTATGGCTACACCTTC. This codes for CASSFRRGVRNYGYTF.